This is a list of T cell receptor beta chains from one sample in a study of T cells after yellow fever vaccination. TCRdb reprocessed the 5' RACE reads via MiXCR and lists one record per CDR3 protein. Found here are hundreds of thousands of distinct CDR3 sequences, around 10% of them singletons; the top ten hold roughly 18%. The sample in question was PBMCs, obtained on the day of the first yellow fever vaccination. The receptors were sampled from a man between 18 and 35 years old who received the YFV17D yellow fever vaccine. Each CDR3 is given without its conserved first and last residue. Some rows have no size entry. The others give once, few or many, or a class for an expanded clone.

v_call	clone_size	cdr3_aa
TRBV7-3	many	ASSLDLGQPQH
TRBV29-1	few	SVVEASNTEAF
TRBV25-1	few	ASSASGTGEFSGANVLT
TRBV5-4	.	ASSLAKRGVSTDTQY
TRBV7-8	.	ASSDLQVSGANVLT
TRBV5-1	few	ASSLEPGTNEKLF
TRBV6-2/TRBV6-3	.	ASSQRPQGSTHNEQF
TRBV7-9	few	ASSSGPGAMNTEAF
TRBV28	.	ASTGQLNEKLF
TRBV7-6	few	ASSLAPQTSTDTQY
TRBV5-1	.	ASSVAGLSNQPQH
TRBV20-1	.	SADRGHSNQPQH
TRBV5-1	.	ASSLRLAGATDTQY
TRBV20-1	once	SARDDYGTLAKNIQY
TRBV5-6	.	ASSLSGTEKLF
TRBV4-1	few	ASSQDPTAYEQY
TRBV7-8	.	ASSPGVADTQY
TRBV9	few	ASSVESQGRSPLH
TRBV12-3/TRBV12-4	many	ASRGQITDTQY
TRBV28	.	ASSSGDRDYQPQH
TRBV27	few	ASRPGGGRVYGYT
TRBV6-6	.	ASSYRGGGYT
TRBV29-1	many	SVDLGADEQY
TRBV30	.	AWGRGGPYQETQY
TRBV5-1	many	ASSAGTDSSTDTQY
TRBV15	few	ATSRGPGEEF
TRBV7-2	few	ASNRREWGGQDTQY
TRBV19	few	ASSIDPKETQY
TRBV20-1	.	SANPLRGARTDTQY
TRBV7-9	.	ASSPGVSTNEKLF
TRBV27	few	ASSLGVGFQPQH
TRBV5-6	many	ASSRLAGGADTQY
TRBV5-6	many	ASSRGTGKNEKLF
TRBV5-6	few	ASSTGTVDEKLF
TRBV5-1	.	ASSLAAEGRGRSPLH